The rows below give T cell receptor beta chains drawn from one sample of a study of early T cells in non-severe SARS-CoV-2 infection. TCRdb independently ran MiXCR on the 5' RACE reads; one entry per CDR3 protein. The sample comprises approximately 27,000 distinct CDR3 sequences, around 5.2% of which are singletons, and about 2.7% rests with the top ten. Specimen: whole blood. The receptors were sampled from an adult who was a healthcare worker with PCR-confirmed SARS-CoV-2 infection or an uninfected control (not recorded which). CDR3s include the opening cysteine and the closing phenylalanine or tryptophan. The D gene is left open where the match is weak. Not all rows give a size; the values are once, few, many and, for expanded clones, a class.

abundance,d_gene,j_gene,v_gene,CDR3nt,CDR3aa
.,.,TRBJ2-2,TRBV2,TGTGCCAGCAGTGGGCAGGGACGGAACACCGGGGAGCTGTTTTTT,CASSGQGRNTGELFF
many,.,TRBJ1-1,TRBV18,TGTGCCAGCTCACCGACCCCAGGTGGGGCGGAAGCTTTCTTT,CASSPTPGGAEAFF
many,.,TRBJ1-5,TRBV19,TGTGCCAGTAGTATAATGTGGGAGCCCCAGCATTTT,CASSIMWEPQHF
many,.,TRBJ2-7,TRBV21-1,TGTGCCAGCAGCAAGGCACAGGAGAATGGGTACGAGCAGTACTTC,CASSKAQENGYEQYF
.,TRBD1,TRBJ1-2,TRBV2,TGTGCCAGCAATCTAATACAGGGGAGAGATGGCTACACCTTC,CASNLIQGRDGYTF
many,TRBD2,TRBJ2-7,TRBV5-4,TGTGCCAGCAGACGCCAGACTAGCGGGGATACCTACGAGCAGTACTTC,CASRRQTSGDTYEQYF
.,TRBD2,TRBJ2-7,TRBV6-1,TGTGCCAGCAGTTACGGGACTAGCCCTCTCTACGAGCAGTACTTC,CASSYGTSPLYEQYF
many,.,TRBJ1-1,TRBV7-8,TGTGCCAGCAGCTCCCCGCGGCACTTTCCTAAGGGGACTGAAGCTTTCTTT,CASSSPRHFPKGTEAFF
many,.,TRBJ1-1,TRBV10-3,TGTGCCATCAAGGGTGAGGACACTGAAGCTTTCTTT,CAIKGEDTEAFF
many,.,TRBJ1-1,TRBV11-3,TGTGCCAGCAGCTCCCGAGGGGGTCTGAACACTGAAGCTTTCTTT,CASSSRGGLNTEAFF
many,TRBD1,TRBJ2-7,TRBV5-1,TGCGCCAGCAGTGCCGGGACAGGAGACTACGAGCAGTACTTC,CASSAGTGDYEQYF
.,.,TRBJ1-1,TRBV27,TGTGCCAGCAGTGTCTCTCCTAGGGGTGAAGCTTTCTTT,CASSVSPRGEAFF
many,TRBD2,TRBJ2-1,TRBV29-1,TGCAGCGTTTTTCGACTAGCGGGGAAAAACAATGAGCAGTTCTTC,CSVFRLAGKNNEQFF
.,.,TRBJ2-1,TRBV29-1,TGCAGCGTTTGGGACGGAGCCCATGAGCAGTTCTTC,CSVWDGAHEQFF
many,TRBD1,TRBJ1-4,TRBV7-2,TGTGCCAGCAGCTCACCGGACAGGCGAGGCGAAAAACTGTTTTTT,CASSSPDRRGEKLFF
many,TRBD1,TRBJ2-1,TRBV12-3/TRBV12-4,TGTGCCAGCGGGACAGGGAGGCTCAATGAGCAGTTCTTC,CASGTGRLNEQFF
.,TRBD1,TRBJ1-1,TRBV7-7,TGTGCTAGCAGCCCGCTCGAGGGGGCACGTGCTTTCTTT,CASSPLEGARAFF
many,.,TRBJ1-1,TRBV5-5,TGTGCCAGCAGCTTGGTGGGGAGTGTTACTGAAGCTTTCTTT,CASSLVGSVTEAFF
many,.,TRBJ1-1,TRBV2,TGTGCCAGCAGTGCCGTGGGGGTTCGAGCTTTCTTT,CASSAVGVRAFF
.,.,TRBJ2-1,TRBV29-1,TGCAGCACCCGGACCGTTTACAATGAGCAGTTCTTC,CSTRTVYNEQFF
few,TRBD1,TRBJ2-5,TRBV7-2,TGTGCCAGCAGCGCCGGACAGGTTGGGAAGACCCAGTACTTC,CASSAGQVGKTQYF
.,.,TRBJ2-7,TRBV11-2,TGTGCCAGCAGCTTAGCAGCGGGCACCCACTACGAGCAGTACTTC,CASSLAAGTHYEQYF
many,TRBD1,TRBJ2-7,TRBV5-8,TGTGCCAGCAGCACCGGGACAGGGGCCCACGAGCAGTACTTC,CASSTGTGAHEQYF
many,TRBD2,TRBJ2-3,TRBV20-1,TGCAGTGCTCTTCGGGGAGCGGGGGGCACAGATACGCAGTATTTT,CSALRGAGGTDTQYF
many,.,TRBJ2-1,TRBV5-1,TGCGCCAGCACCTCCCCCTGGGGTAATGAGCAGTTCTTC,CASTSPWGNEQFF
.,TRBD2,TRBJ2-5,TRBV30,TGTGCCTGGAGTACGATAGCGGGGGGGAAAGAGACCCAGTACTTC,CAWSTIAGGKETQYF
many,.,TRBJ1-1,TRBV5-4,TGTGCCAGCAGCTCTAAAAACAGGAACACTGAAGCTTTCTTT,CASSSKNRNTEAFF
many,.,TRBJ1-6,TRBV13,TGTGCCAGCAGCTTAGGCGGGGAAACGGATTCACCCCTCCACTTT,CASSLGGETDSPLHF
many,TRBD2,TRBJ2-1,TRBV11-1,TGTGCCAGCAGGACTAGCGGGAGCCCCTACAATGAGCAGTTCTTC,CASRTSGSPYNEQFF